The T cell receptor beta chain described here comes from a study of shared clonotypes between healthy human individuals (dated by TCRdb to about 2020). With regard to the full study: The cohort comprised two women and a few men aged 18 to 49 years. For each donor, three plates each were used for CD4 naive and CD4 memory, two plates were used for CD8 naive, and one plate was used for CD8 memory. Blood TCR repertoires of about five healthy adults were deeply sequenced to estimate repertoire size and the extent of clonotype sharing between individuals. To increase sequencing depth and limit assay-specific biases, TCR repertoire library preparation and sequencing were carried out by different laboratories using diverse techniques. Between about 0.85 and 10 billion PBMCs per donor were obtained by leukapheresis.

Worth noting for this clone: Its antigen has not been determined. No base-level quality is on record; no much larger clone is a single base apart. Additional DNA sequences in this sample encode the identical CDR3.

Using the deep immunoSEQ assay, TCR CDR3 regions were amplified from genomic DNA by multiplex PCR. Extracted genomic DNA from each cell subset was spread evenly across all wells of several immunoSEQ 96-well plates, with each plate serving as a replicate. For sorted subsets, roughly 200 ng of genomic DNA, equivalent to roughly 30,000 T cell genomes, went into each replicate PCR. The purified libraries were quantified using a Qubit 3.0 fluorometer, sized with a Bioanalyzer 2100, and then quantified again using the KAPA Library Quantification kit. A separate single-read 150-cycle Illumina NextSeq 550 flow cell was used to sequence each immunoSEQ 96-well plate. Processing in the source paper ran as follows. Because only junctional sequences without quality scores were contained in the immunoSEQ output, filtering matching that applied to full-length reads could not be performed. Sequences were annotated with PyIR, a Python wrapper for IgBLAST v1.9, using IMGT germline references to assign V/J genes and CDR3. Any read was removed if the V/J assignment was weak (E-value above 1e-6), the CDR3 was missing, or the read contained stop codons, out-of-frame junctions, or ambiguous translated residues. A V3J clonotype was defined by an identical inferred V gene, J gene, and CDR3 amino acid sequence. To compute the percentage overlap between repertoires, the number of shared unique clonotypes was divided by the size of the smaller repertoire. Richness of each repertoire was evaluated using RTK rarefaction, the Chao1 estimator, and Recon v2.1 estimates of unobserved clonotypes. For all TCRbeta clonotypes obtained by the gDNA method from several donors, generation probabilities were computed with OLGA. Imported from immuneACCESS, the table was reduced by TCRdb to in-frame sequences with V and J called. These copies leave out some clones; in studies compared against another copy, an unresolved V gene accounts for under half, and the cause of the remainder is not known. For V, J and clone size, that table is used; D and trimming come from the DNA. Present in this sample are hundreds of thousands of clones, around 67% of which were seen just once. In total, the top ten clones hold approximately 1.7% of the sample.

The germline V gene specifies SGHVS as CDR1 and FNYEAQ as CDR2. The CDR3 contains 16 residues, cysteine and phenylalanine counted. Of all the DNA, just the CDR3 is kept, 48 bases in frame from base 1. Trimming takes 6 bases from V and 1 base from J, and the germline ends sit 16 bases apart. General study outcomes and caveats: Larger estimated clonotype richness was generally found for naive subsets than for memory subsets. The genetic and exposure-history diversity represented was limited by the small number of donors. Even with the large sequencing depth, rarefaction of the sorted-subset datasets indicated that sequencing was incomplete. Roughly 5% of naive CD4, 3.5% of naive CD8, around 2.3% of memory CD4, and about 0.4% of memory CD8 clonotypes were shared across several donors. Compared with non-shared clonotypes, the clonotypes found in all four sorted-subset donors had higher generation probabilities. Sampling was restricted to blood, and TCR repertoires in tissue are likely to differ from TCR repertoires in blood. Based on pairwise subsampling, the degree of clonotype sharing among donors was expected to be affected by sequencing depth.

The donors were healthy, HIV-negative adults with no recently reported acute infections or vaccinations. All donors were Caucasian adults living in Nashville, Tennessee, USA. CD4+ T cells were enriched by magnetic negative selection; naive cells were then positively selected on CD45RA, and the negative fraction formed the memory subset. Blood was obtained by leukapheresis, after which PBMCs were separated by Ficoll-Histopaque density gradient centrifugation and cryopreserved in liquid nitrogen vapor phase. Analytical flow cytometry was used to check the purity and quantity of every magnetically sorted T cell population. Genomic DNA was isolated from every sorted fraction and measured by UV absorbance on a Nanodrop 2000c.

Material: memory CD4+ T cells sorted from blood. Interpreted using the paper, the cell subset or site label stands for: CD45RA-negative fraction. The chain employs TRBV7-6 and TRBJ2-1; a tentative D call is TRBD2 (7 bases match). The receptor was isolated from a woman in her twenties or thirties in good health. At the DNA level, the sequence is TGTGCCAGCAGTCCCCGAGGGGGGGGATCCTACAATGAGCAGTTCTTC. Translated, this is CASSPRGGGSYNEQFF. Here the CDR3 is joined to the reference TRBV7-6 and TRBJ2-1 genes, and the full variable domain is: GAGVSQSPRYKVTKRGQDVALRCDPISGHVSLYWYRQALGQGPEFLTYFNYEAQQDKSGLPNDRFSAERPEGSISTLTIQRTEQRDSAMYRCASSPRGGGSYNEQFFGPGTRLTVL.